One sample yielded the 24 T cell receptor beta chains listed below, sequenced in a study of cytomegalovirus exposure and HLA in healthy donors (dated by TCRdb to the late 2010s). The library was generated by the immunoSEQ multiplex PCR assay. TCRdb's version of the immuneACCESS table is confined to in-frame rearrangements and falls short of the full clone set. An unresolved V gene accounts for under half of the shortfall where checked; the remainder is of unknown origin. The sample table contains 60,000 or so clones; only one count was recorded for roughly nine tenths of them. 1% to 1.5% of the sample belongs to the ten largest clones. Sequences were obtained from PBMCs. The receptors originated from a woman under 30 in good health and CMV-seronegative.

The chain has TRBV6-1 and TRBJ1-5, with D maybe TRBD1 (5 bases). Germline CDR1 reads MNHNS; CDR2 reads SASEGT. CDR3 size: 16 residues. Trimming took 3 bases from V and 0 from J, leaving 12 bases between them. CDR3 sequence (DNA): TGTGCCAGCAGTGATGCGGGACCTTATAGCAATCAGCCCCAGCATTTT. This gives the protein CASSDAGPYSNQPQHF.

This chain connects TRBV7-6 to TRBJ2-2, with 7 bases that match TRBD2. Losses at the gene ends were 5 bases for V and 6 bases for J; bases not matched to a gene: 9. Germline assignment: CDR1 SGHVS and CDR2 FNYEAQ. The CDR3 has 15 residues. The CDR3 coding sequence is TGTGCCAGCAGCCTGACCGGGACTACAGCCGGGGAGCTGTTTTTT. Translated: CASSLTGTTAGELFF.

This chain joins TRBV6-5 and TRBJ1-6, with D hard to call. The CDR3 extends over 13 amino acids. CDR1 and CDR2 (germline): MNHEY, SVGAGI. Trimming removed 8 bases from V and 10 bases from J, with 15 bases in between. Here the CDR3 reads CASGRGRPSPLHF. The CDR3 nucleotides are TGTGCCAGCGGTAGAGGGAGACCCTCACCCCTCCACTTT.

The chain has TRBV27 and TRBJ1-1, with D possibly TRBD1 on 6 matching bases. Germline CDR1 reads MNHEY; CDR2 reads SMNVEV (reference sequence). V lost 8 bases and J lost 3, with 16 bases in between. The CDR3 totals 14 residues. The CDR3 here is CASALGGADTEAFF. CDR3 in DNA: TGTGCCAGCGCACTGGGGGGGGCCGACACTGAAGCTTTCTTT.

The V gene is TRBV29-1, the J gene TRBJ2-5, with 10 bases that match TRBD2. CDR1 is SQVTM and CDR2 is ANQGSEA in the germline V gene. V trimming: 2 bases; J trimming: 2 bases; junction bases outside the gene matches: 2. The CDR3 sequence is 14 residues long. This CDR3 reads CSVELAGVQETQYF. CDR3 coding DNA: TGCAGCGTTGAACTAGCGGGAGTTCAAGAGACCCAGTACTTC.

V and J are TRBV5-6 and TRBJ2-7; the D is unclear. CDR1 and CDR2 from the germline V gene are SGHDT and YYEEEE. Trimming pared 0 bases from V and 0 bases from J, leaving 4 bases between. This CDR3 region has 13 residues. The CDR3 sequence is CASSLASSYEQYF. For the CDR3, the DNA is TGTGCCAGCAGCTTGGCTAGCTCCTACGAGCAGTACTTC.

V and J are TRBV27 and TRBJ1-2; D not resolved. This CDR3 is 14 amino acids long. V was shortened by 1 base and J by 4 bases, with 10 bases between the two germline ends. Germline V gene lookup returns CDR1 MNHEY and CDR2 SMNVEV (reference sequence). CDR3 sequence (DNA): TGTGCCAGCAGTTTATACGGGTTGGGCTATGGCTACACCTTC. It translates to CASSLYGLGYGYTF.

Turning to this clone: Distinct nucleotide sequences in the sample also encode this CDR3. The V gene is TRBV28, the J gene TRBJ1-5; the match to TRBD1 covers 7 bases. The CDR3 loop spans 15 amino acids. Trimming at V came to 5 bases and at J to 0 bases, leaving 4 bases not matched to a gene. Germline V gives CDR1 MDHEN, CDR2 SYDVKM. The CDR3 region is CASSPTGDSNQPQHF. The CDR3 DNA sequence: TGTGCCAGCAGTCCTACAGGGGATAGCAATCAGCCCCAGCATTTT.

DNA for the CDR3: TGTGCCACCAGCAGAGGAGAGGTAACAGGGGGCACAGATACGCAGTATTTT. It encodes CATSRGEVTGGTDTQYF. The rearrangement links TRBV15 to TRBJ2-3, with TRBD1 matching 7 bases. The ends lost 1 base at V and 1 base at J; junction bases unmatched: 8. This CDR3 comprises 17 residues. CDR1 and CDR2 (germline): LNHNV, YYDKDF (reference sequence).

The chain has TRBV10-3 and TRBJ2-7; tentatively, D is TRBD2 (5 bases). The CDR3 loop spans 13 amino acids. Germline V CDR1 and CDR2: ENHRY, SYGVKD. With 2 bases removed from V and 2 bases from J, the gap between germline ends came to 7 bases. As DNA, the CDR3 is TGTGCCATCAGTGAGACTAGGACCTACGAGCAGTACTTC. Its translation: CAISETRTYEQYF.

The chain employs TRBV4-1 and TRBJ2-7, with unresolved D. V lost 0 bases, J lost 0 bases, and 9 bases lay in between. The CDR3 has 15 residues. CDR1 is MGHRA and CDR2 is YSYEKL in the germline V gene. The CDR3 region is CASSQEETASYEQYF. CDR3 nucleotides: TGCGCCAGCAGCCAAGAGGAGACGGCCTCCTACGAGCAGTACTTC.

The V gene is TRBV4-1, the J gene TRBJ1-3; tentatively, D is TRBD1 (5 bases). The germline V gene encodes CDR1 MGHRA and CDR2 YSYEKL. The CDR3 contains 16 residues. Trimming stripped 5 bases from V and 4 bases from J, with 18 bases between. This CDR3 is CASSEKWGQKGNTIYF. CDR3 nucleotides: TGCGCCAGCAGCGAAAAATGGGGCCAGAAGGGAAACACCATATATTTT.

This chain joins TRBV30 and TRBJ2-1; 9 bases line up with TRBD2. V lost 5 bases, J lost 9 bases, and 8 bases stayed unmatched. The V gene's germline CDR1 is GTSNPN and CDR2 SVGIG (reference sequence). The length of the CDR3 is 13 residues. The CDR3 DNA reads as TGTGCCTGGGCCGGGACTAGCTTCGGTGAGCAGTTCTTC. Protein: CAWAGTSFGEQFF.

This rearrangement joins TRBV25-1 to TRBJ2-3; maybe TRBD1 (5 bases). V lost 3 bases, J lost 0 bases, and 7 bases lay in between. The CDR3 has 14 amino acids. Germline-derived CDR1 and CDR2 are MGHDK and SYGVNS. The CDR3 spells CASSETASTDTQYF. CDR3 bases: TGTGCCAGCAGTGAGACAGCGAGCACAGATACGCAGTATTTT.

This clone was observed once. The V and J genes are TRBV7-2 and TRBJ2-7, with 7 bases matching TRBD2. Trimming at V came to 1 base and at J to 5 bases, leaving 8 bases not matched to a gene. The CDR3 runs to 15 residues. CDR1 is SGHTA and CDR2 is FQGNSA in the germline V gene. In DNA, the CDR3 is TGTGCCAGCAGCTTAGGAGGACTAGGCAGGAACGAGCAGTACTTC. Protein sequence: CASSLGGLGRNEQYF.

The rearrangement joins TRBV14 to TRBJ2-1, with 7 positions matching TRBD1. Germline lookup yields CDR1 SGHDN and CDR2 FVKESK. V trimming: 4 bases; J trimming: 8 bases; junction bases outside the gene matches: 20. This CDR3 region has 18 residues. The CDR3 nucleotides are TGTGCCAGCAGCCGGGAACACGGGACAGAATATGGCTGGGATGAGCAGTTCTTC. Encoded protein: CASSREHGTEYGWDEQFF.

V usage is TRBV7-9 and J usage is TRBJ1-5; no reliable D call. The germline V gene has CDR1 SEHNR and CDR2 FQNEAQ (reference sequence). The CDR3 is made up of 15 amino acids. Trimming left V 8 bases short and J 0 bases short, with 14 bases between. The CDR3 DNA reads as TGTGCCAGCGGTCCCACCTCGGGTAGCAATCAGCCCCAGCATTTT. The encoded protein is CASGPTSGSNQPQHF.

The rearrangement uses TRBV5-1 and TRBJ1-1, with a possible D match to TRBD1 (6 bases). Germline V gene data show CDR1 as SGHRS and CDR2 as YFSETQ. The CDR3 runs 14 residues. V was pared by 3 bases and J by 1 base, with 10 bases between. DNA for the CDR3: TGCGCCAGCAGCTCAGGGGCTACGAACACTGAAGCTTTCTTT. It translates to CASSSGATNTEAFF.

The CDR3 loop reads CASSLGGVGQPQHF. CDR3 DNA: TGTGCCAGCAGCTTGGGGGGGGTTGGCCAGCCCCAGCATTTT. V and J are TRBV5-6 and TRBJ1-5, with a tentative D call TRBD1 (5 bases). V lost 0 bases and J lost 7, with 11 bases in between. The CDR3 covers 14 residues. The V gene's germline CDR1 is SGHDT and CDR2 YYEEEE.

CDR3 sequence: CASSQDSGYGYTF. CDR3 bases: TGTGCCAGCAGCCAAGACTCGGGCTATGGCTACACCTTC. This chain links TRBV14 with TRBJ1-2; D unclear. This CDR3 has 13 residues. Trimming took off 0 bases at V and 4 bases at J, with 6 bases between the two ends. Germline CDR1 is SGHDN and CDR2 is FVKESK.

The chain couples TRBV30 to TRBJ1-3; TRBD1 might be the D (6 bases). This CDR3 comprises 15 residues. V gave up 3 bases and J gave up 2 bases, with 14 bases separating them. Germline loops: CDR1 GTSNPN, CDR2 SVGIG (reference sequence). In nucleotides, the CDR3 is TGTGCCTGGAGCGTAACAGGGAGCCCTGGAAACACCATATATTTT. Translated, it gives CAWSVTGSPGNTIYF.

The V and J genes are TRBV7-9 and TRBJ2-1; 7 bases agree with TRBD1. CDR1 SEHNR and CDR2 FQNEAQ come from the germline V gene (reference sequence). This CDR3 is 14 amino acids long. V shed 2 bases, J shed 7 bases, and the junction held 5 bases outside the gene matches. The CDR3 bases are TGTGCCAGCAGCTTACTCACAGGGGCTAATGAGCAGTTCTTC. Encoded protein: CASSLLTGANEQFF.

The rearrangement joins TRBV4-1 to TRBJ2-3, with 10 bases matching TRBD2. The CDR3 covers 16 residues. CDR1 and CDR2 from the germline V gene are MGHRA and YSYEKL. The ends lost 0 bases at V and 4 bases at J; junction bases unmatched: 4. The CDR3 loop is CASSQETSGLADTQYF. CDR3 nucleotides: TGCGCCAGCAGCCAAGAGACTAGCGGGTTGGCAGATACGCAGTATTTT.

The V gene is TRBV19, the J gene TRBJ1-2; D possibly corresponds to TRBD1 (5 bases). This CDR3 has 13 amino acids. Looked up from germline, CDR1 is LNHDA and CDR2 is SQIVND (reference sequence). Trimming cost V 5 bases and J 0 bases, with 7 bases left between them. As DNA, the CDR3 is TGTGCCAGTAGTTTGGACACTAACTATGGCTACACCTTC. This codes for CASSLDTNYGYTF.